A selection of T cell receptor beta chains follows, all from one sample in a study of T cells in tuberculosis. Sequenced by immunoSEQ multiplex PCR; TCRdb stores in-frame clones only, minus some. The sample gives approximately 46,000 clones, roughly 96% of which show up once; 1.4% is in the top ten. The material sequenced was PBMCs, taken at tuberculosis diagnosis. These receptors were obtained from an adult with tuberculosis. Each CDR3 is given with its conserved first and last residue. D genes are given only for firm matches. Expanded clones get a size class; other rows say once, few or many, or leave the size out.

length: 16
J: TRBJ2-4
V: TRBV6-6
D: TRBD2
size: -
CDR3: CASSYSSSGSPGIQYF
DNA: TGTGCCAGCAGTTACTCTTCTAGCGGGAGCCCGGGGATTCAGTACTTC

length: 21
J: TRBJ2-1
V: TRBV13
D: TRBD2
size: -
CDR3: CASSLAPGTSGKNRPYNEQFF
DNA: TGTGCCAGCAGCTTAGCTCCTGGGACTAGCGGGAAAAACCGCCCCTACAATGAGCAGTTCTTC

length: 18
J: TRBJ2-1
V: TRBV7-9
D: -
size: -
CDR3: CASSSPRSRTAYVNEQFF
DNA: TGTGCCAGCAGCTCCCCGCGCTCAAGGACTGCCTACGTGAATGAGCAGTTCTTC

length: 14
J: TRBJ2-1
V: TRBV7-2
D: -
size: -
CDR3: CASRARLSGNEQFF
DNA: TGTGCCAGCAGAGCCCGCCTCTCAGGCAATGAGCAGTTCTTC

length: 16
J: TRBJ1-2
V: TRBV6-6
D: TRBD1
size: -
CDR3: CASSYTQTGQSYGYTF
DNA: TGTGCCAGCAGTTACACCCAAACGGGACAGTCCTATGGCTACACCTTC

length: 15
J: TRBJ2-7
V: TRBV7-7
D: -
size: -
CDR3: CASSLSGGRTYEQYF
DNA: TGTGCTAGCAGCTTATCGGGGGGCAGGACTTACGAGCAGTACTTC

length: 14
J: TRBJ1-4
V: TRBV13
D: -
size: -
CDR3: CASSLQGRNEKLFF
DNA: TGTGCCAGCAGCTTACAGGGCCGTAATGAAAAACTGTTTTTT

length: 17
J: TRBJ1-1
V: TRBV9
D: -
size: -
CDR3: CASSVGPAGTQNTEAFF
DNA: TGTGCCAGCAGCGTAGGGCCGGCGGGGACGCAGAACACTGAAGCTTTCTTT

length: 15
J: TRBJ1-1
V: TRBV7-6
D: -
size: -
CDR3: CASSGGGVLNTEAFF
DNA: TGTGCCAGCAGCGGAGGAGGGGTGTTGAACACTGAAGCTTTCTTT

length: 17
J: TRBJ1-4
V: TRBV5-1
D: -
size: -
CDR3: CASSSQPISGVGEKLFF
DNA: TGCGCCAGCAGCTCCCAACCTATATCGGGGGTGGGTGAAAAACTGTTTTTT

length: 18
J: TRBJ1-3
V: TRBV7-2
D: -
size: -
CDR3: CASSPLALPRRSGNTIYF
DNA: TGTGCCAGCAGCCCACTGGCCCTCCCCAGGCGCTCTGGAAACACCATATATTTT

length: 15
J: TRBJ2-5
V: TRBV18
D: -
size: -
CDR3: CASSPPWYRMETQYF
DNA: TGTGCCAGCTCACCACCGTGGTACAGGATGGAGACCCAGTACTTC

length: 13
J: TRBJ1-1
V: TRBV27
D: -
size: -
CDR3: CASSPLIGRGAFF
DNA: TGTGCCAGCAGTCCGCTTATAGGAAGAGGAGCTTTCTTT

length: 13
J: TRBJ2-1
V: TRBV2
D: -
size: -
CDR3: CASSEVAYNEQFF
DNA: TGTGCCAGCAGTGAAGTGGCTTACAATGAGCAGTTCTTC

length: 14
J: TRBJ2-3
V: TRBV19
D: TRBD1
size: -
CDR3: CASTRTGATDTQYF
DNA: TGTGCCAGTACCCGGACAGGGGCCACAGATACGCAGTATTTT

length: 17
J: TRBJ2-3
V: TRBV30
D: -
size: -
CDR3: CAWSAKQGLTGVHTQYF
DNA: TGTGCCTGGAGTGCAAAGCAGGGACTTACAGGGGTACACACGCAGTATTTT

length: 15
J: TRBJ1-1
V: TRBV4-2
D: -
size: -
CDR3: CASSRPNRANTEAFF
DNA: TGTGCCAGCAGCCGACCCAACAGGGCGAACACTGAAGCTTTCTTT

length: 15
J: TRBJ2-1
V: TRBV27
D: -
size: -
CDR3: CASSSLRQTGNEQFF
DNA: TGTGCCAGCAGCTCCCTTCGACAGACAGGTAATGAGCAGTTCTTC

length: 14
J: TRBJ2-5
V: TRBV5-4
D: TRBD1
size: -
CDR3: CASSPMTGLETQYF
DNA: TGTGCCAGCAGCCCTATGACAGGGTTGGAGACCCAGTACTTC

length: 17
J: TRBJ2-7
V: TRBV11-3
D: TRBD2
size: -
CDR3: CASSSGLAGEAPYEQYF
DNA: TGTGCCAGCAGCTCCGGACTAGCGGGAGAGGCTCCCTACGAGCAGTACTTC

length: 16
J: TRBJ2-3
V: TRBV7-9
D: TRBD2
size: -
CDR3: CASSPPGAGAADTQYF
DNA: TGTGCCAGCAGCCCCCCCGGTGCGGGAGCCGCAGATACGCAGTATTTT

length: 12
J: TRBJ1-6
V: TRBV30
D: TRBD1
size: -
CDR3: CAFGTANSPLHF
DNA: TGTGCCTTCGGGACAGCGAATTCACCCCTCCACTTT

length: 14
J: TRBJ1-1
V: TRBV10-3
D: -
size: -
CDR3: CAICKREGGTEAFF
DNA: TGTGCCATCTGTAAACGCGAGGGAGGCACTGAAGCTTTCTTT

length: 14
J: TRBJ1-2
V: TRBV14
D: TRBD1
size: once
CDR3: CASSQEDRAGGYTF
DNA: TGTGCCAGCAGCCAAGAGGACAGGGCGGGTGGCTACACCTTC

length: 16
J: TRBJ2-3
V: TRBV5-1
D: TRBD2
size: -
CDR3: CASSLAGLVLTDTQYF
DNA: TGCGCCAGCAGCTTAGCGGGACTAGTCCTTACAGATACGCAGTATTTT

length: 15
J: TRBJ1-5
V: TRBV5-1
D: -
size: -
CDR3: CASSLGDKFNQPQHF
DNA: TGCGCCAGCAGCTTGGGGGACAAATTCAATCAGCCCCAGCATTTT

length: 15
J: TRBJ2-7
V: TRBV9
D: -
size: -
CDR3: CASSVDEQAFYEQYF
DNA: TGTGCCAGCAGCGTAGATGAACAGGCCTTCTACGAGCAGTACTTC

length: 11
J: TRBJ2-7
V: TRBV30
D: -
size: -
CDR3: CAWREEYEQYF
DNA: TGTGCCTGGAGGGAGGAGTACGAGCAGTACTTC

length: 16
J: TRBJ2-7
V: TRBV28
D: -
size: few
CDR3: CASSSLIRETDYEQYF
DNA: TGTGCCAGCAGTTCCCTTATACGGGAGACGGACTACGAGCAGTACTTC

length: 11
J: TRBJ1-1
V: TRBV6-5
D: TRBD1
size: -
CDR3: CASGRGQGVFF
DNA: TGTGCCAGCGGTAGGGGACAGGGTGTTTTCTTT

length: 13
J: TRBJ1-5
V: TRBV5-1
D: -
size: -
CDR3: CASSLEGDRPQHF
DNA: TGCGCCAGCAGCTTGGAGGGGGATCGGCCCCAGCATTTT

length: 13
J: TRBJ2-7
V: TRBV2
D: TRBD1
size: -
CDR3: CASSPGGLDEQYF
DNA: TGTGCCAGCAGTCCAGGGGGATTGGACGAGCAGTACTTC

length: 21
J: TRBJ2-2
V: TRBV21-1
D: -
size: once
CDR3: CASSKLGESSGLAGGAGELFF
DNA: TGTGCCAGCAGCAAATTGGGAGAATCTAGCGGACTAGCGGGAGGTGCCGGGGAGCTGTTTTTT

length: 13
J: TRBJ2-2
V: TRBV18
D: -
size: -
CDR3: CASSPLPAGELFF
DNA: TGTGCCAGCTCACCACTCCCAGCCGGGGAGCTGTTTTTT

length: 15
J: TRBJ2-7
V: TRBV5-4
D: TRBD2
size: -
CDR3: CASSLSAGGYNEQYF
DNA: TGTGCCAGCAGCTTGTCCGCGGGAGGATATAACGAGCAGTACTTC

length: 15
J: TRBJ2-7
V: TRBV6-9
D: -
size: -
CDR3: CASSPHGKQAYEQYF
DNA: TGTGCCAGCAGCCCTCATGGTAAACAAGCCTACGAGCAGTACTTC

length: 13
J: TRBJ2-7
V: TRBV7-2
D: TRBD2
size: -
CDR3: CASRPQLAGEQYF
DNA: TGTGCCAGCAGGCCACAACTAGCGGGCGAGCAGTACTTC

length: 14
J: TRBJ2-2
V: TRBV30
D: TRBD2
size: -
CDR3: CAWRAGSRTGELFF
DNA: TGTGCCTGGAGAGCGGGATCGCGGACCGGGGAGCTGTTTTTT

length: 12
J: TRBJ1-1
V: TRBV29-1
D: -
size: once
CDR3: CSVVSVYTEAFF
DNA: TGCAGCGTTGTATCGGTTTACACTGAAGCTTTCTTT

length: 13
J: TRBJ2-5
V: TRBV21-1
D: -
size: -
CDR3: CASNERNKETQYF
DNA: TGTGCCAGCAACGAGCGGAACAAAGAGACCCAGTACTTC

length: 18
J: TRBJ1-4
V: TRBV4-3
D: TRBD1
size: -
CDR3: CASSQDRLGQGLNEKLFF
DNA: TGCGCCAGCAGCCAAGATCGGCTAGGACAGGGATTGAATGAAAAACTGTTTTTT

length: 14
J: TRBJ2-3
V: TRBV30
D: TRBD1
size: -
CDR3: CAWSDRGGADTQYF
DNA: TGTGCCTGGAGCGACAGGGGAGGCGCAGATACGCAGTATTTT

length: 14
J: TRBJ2-1
V: TRBV19
D: TRBD2
size: -
CDR3: CASSQLAGDNEQFF
DNA: TGTGCCAGTAGTCAACTAGCGGGGGACAATGAGCAGTTCTTC

length: 13
J: TRBJ2-5
V: TRBV7-9
D: -
size: once
CDR3: CASSLQGWETQYF
DNA: TGTGCCAGCAGCCTGCAGGGGTGGGAGACCCAGTACTTC

length: 11
J: TRBJ2-2
V: TRBV29-1
D: -
size: -
CDR3: CSGTAYGELFF
DNA: TGCAGCGGGACAGCCTACGGGGAGCTGTTTTTT

length: 17
J: TRBJ2-3
V: TRBV27
D: -
size: -
CDR3: CASSLRGRLASTDTQYF
DNA: TGTGCCAGCAGTTTAAGAGGGCGGTTGGCGAGCACAGATACGCAGTATTTT

length: 15
J: TRBJ2-1
V: TRBV5-1
D: -
size: -
CDR3: CASSHRDWTHNEQFF
DNA: TGCGCCAGCAGCCACCGGGACTGGACTCACAATGAGCAGTTCTTC

length: 13
J: TRBJ1-1
V: TRBV13
D: -
size: -
CDR3: CASREQARLEAFF
DNA: TGTGCCAGCAGAGAACAAGCCAGGCTTGAAGCTTTCTTT

length: 17
J: TRBJ2-3
V: TRBV10-1
D: TRBD2
size: -
CDR3: CASSESTTSGHTDTQYF
DNA: TGCGCCAGCAGTGAGTCCACGACTAGCGGACACACAGATACGCAGTATTTT

length: 14
J: TRBJ2-2
V: TRBV19
D: -
size: -
CDR3: CASSIGQGTGELFF
DNA: TGTGCCAGTAGTATTGGGCAGGGGACCGGGGAGCTGTTTTTT

length: 11
J: TRBJ2-5
V: TRBV20-1
D: TRBD1
size: -
CDR3: CSGDSIRTQYF
DNA: TGCAGCGGGGACAGCATACGGACCCAGTACTTC

length: 13
J: TRBJ1-1
V: TRBV6-1
D: TRBD1
size: -
CDR3: CASSEDRGTEAFF
DNA: TGTGCCAGCAGTGAGGACAGGGGCACTGAAGCTTTCTTT

length: 14
J: TRBJ2-7
V: TRBV25-1
D: -
size: -
CDR3: CASSSTGPPYEQYF
DNA: TGTGCCAGCAGTTCAACAGGGCCCCCCTACGAGCAGTACTTC